The rows below give T cell receptor beta chains drawn from one sample of a study of PD-1 blockade in classical Hodgkin lymphoma. The protocol was immunoSEQ multiplex PCR, while the TCRdb copy is restricted to in-frame clones and leaves out a portion. Of 100,000 to 120,000 clones listed, roughly nine tenths were seen once; the top ten hold 15% to 20%. The source was peripheral blood mononuclear cells (PBMCs), collected before the fourth cycle of nivolumab. These TCRs come from a human donor with classical Hodgkin lymphoma. Both conserved end residues are part of each CDR3. A D gene is named only where the DNA matches it firmly. Some rows mark clone size as missing; the rest say once, few, many or name a class of expanded clone.

D: -
size: -
J: TRBJ1-5
V: TRBV7-2
DNA: TGTGCCAGCAGCTCGGGTGGGTATAGGCAGCCCCAGCATTTT
CDR3: CASSSGGYRQPQHF

D: -
size: -
J: TRBJ1-5
V: TRBV4-1
DNA: TGCGCCAGCAGCCAAGTAATAGGATTCAATCAGCCCCAGCATTTT
CDR3: CASSQVIGFNQPQHF

D: TRBD2
size: -
J: TRBJ2-1
V: TRBV2
DNA: TGTGCCAGCGCTAGCGGGAGAGCTCCTGAGCAGTTCTTC
CDR3: CASASGRAPEQFF

D: -
size: few
J: TRBJ2-7
V: TRBV5-6
DNA: TGTGCCAGCAGCTTGGATTCTGCAGAGCAGTACTTC
CDR3: CASSLDSAEQYF

D: TRBD2
size: -
J: TRBJ2-2
V: TRBV2
DNA: TGTGCCAGGCTAGTAGCGGGAGGGAACACCGGGGAGCTGTTTTTT
CDR3: CARLVAGGNTGELFF

D: TRBD1
size: -
J: TRBJ2-7
V: TRBV15
DNA: TGTGCCACCAGCTTGACAGGGGACCACGAGCAGTACTTC
CDR3: CATSLTGDHEQYF

D: -
size: -
J: TRBJ2-1
V: TRBV11-3
DNA: TGTGCCAGCGGGGAAACCTACAATGAGCAGTTCTTC
CDR3: CASGETYNEQFF

D: TRBD1
size: -
J: TRBJ1-5
V: TRBV9
DNA: TGTGCCAGCAGCGCCGGGACAGCCCGCAATCAGCCCCAGCATTTT
CDR3: CASSAGTARNQPQHF

D: -
size: -
J: TRBJ2-1
V: TRBV10-3
DNA: TGTGCCATCAGTGAGTCTAAATTCCGGGACCGCGGATACAATGAGCAGTTCTTC
CDR3: CAISESKFRDRGYNEQFF

D: -
size: -
J: TRBJ2-7
V: TRBV2
DNA: TGTGCCAGCAGTATCACCCTATGGGGAAGCGAGCAGTACTTC
CDR3: CASSITLWGSEQYF

D: -
size: -
J: TRBJ2-7
V: TRBV19
DNA: TGTGCCAGTAGTATAGCTACAGGTGGGGAGCAGTACTTC
CDR3: CASSIATGGEQYF